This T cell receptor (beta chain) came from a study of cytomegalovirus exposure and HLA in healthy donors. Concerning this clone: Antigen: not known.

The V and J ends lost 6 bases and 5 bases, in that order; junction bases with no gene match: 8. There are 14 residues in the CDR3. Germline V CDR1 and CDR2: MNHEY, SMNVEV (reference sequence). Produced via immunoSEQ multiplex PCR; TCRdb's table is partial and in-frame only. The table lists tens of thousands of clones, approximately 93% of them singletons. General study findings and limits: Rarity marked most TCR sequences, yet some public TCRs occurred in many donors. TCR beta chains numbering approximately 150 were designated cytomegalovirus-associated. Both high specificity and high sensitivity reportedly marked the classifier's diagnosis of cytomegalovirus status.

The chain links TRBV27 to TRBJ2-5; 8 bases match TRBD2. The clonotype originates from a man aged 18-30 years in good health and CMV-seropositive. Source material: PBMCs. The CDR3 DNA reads TGTGCCAGCAGCCCTCGGGCGGGAGGCGAGACCCAGTACTTC. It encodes CASSPRAGGETQYF.